This T cell receptor beta chain was captured in a study of beta chain features in type 1 diabetes. Since all of the isolated RNA was reverse transcribed, expressed TCRB transcripts were what got sequenced. This table comes from immunoSEQ multiplex PCR, and its TCRdb copy is limited to in-frame clones, with some not included. This sample yields 300,000 to 400,000 clones, of which approximately 13% are seen a single time; 0.015% belongs to the top ten. Study conclusions and caveats: Within each of all four CD4+ subsets, Type 1 diabetes patients had TCRB CDR3s that were moderately but significantly shorter.

Only a few counts were recorded for this clone. As yet, its antigen is unknown. Looked up from germline, CDR1 is GTSNPN and CDR2 is SVGIG (reference sequence). V was shortened by 2 bases and J by 7 bases, with 14 bases between the two germline ends. The CDR3 runs to 13 residues. This chain joins TRBV30 and TRBJ2-5; tentative D call: TRBD1 (6 bases). This receptor was taken from a woman between 18 and 29 years old with type 1 diabetes. The specimen was naive CD4+ T cells from blood. The CDR3 protein is CAWSLRGTGTQYF. In DNA, the CDR3 is TGTGCCTGGAGTTTGAGGGGGACGGGGACCCAGTACTTC.